The clone carrying this T cell receptor (beta chain) was found many times. Its antigen is unidentified. TCRdb re-called the 5' RACE reads with MiXCR, one entry per CDR3 protein. Among over 95,000 distinct CDR3 sequences, roughly 8.3% were seen once, and the ten largest hold around 10%. This record comes from a study of CD8 T cells in ankylosing spondylitis. Findings of the study overall: Both synovial fluid and blood in reactive arthritis had previously been reported to carry some motif variants.

CDR1 LGHNA and CDR2 YSLEER come from the germline V gene. This CDR3 comprises 15 residues. V lost 3 bases to trimming and J lost 4 bases, with 15 bases between them. Material for sequencing was blood, either unsorted or a sorted T cell fraction (not recorded which). The sequence was obtained from a male donor with ankylosing spondylitis or in good health (not recorded which). V usage is TRBV4-3 and J usage is TRBJ1-2, with a tentative D call TRBD1 (5 bases). The CDR3: CASSQKIGGPYGYTF. DNA of the CDR3: TGCGCCAGCAGCCAGAAGATCGGGGGTCCCTATGGCTACACCTTC.